These T cell receptor beta chains were read from a single sample in a study of patients and donors after allogeneic stem cell transplantation. Via MiXCR, TCRdb re-called the RT-PCR reads, giving one row per CDR3 protein. The data hold about 960,000 distinct CDR3 sequences, with roughly 17% observed a single time. The sequenced sample consisted of blood, either unsorted or a sorted T cell fraction (not recorded which). These receptors were collected from a human donor who was either an allogeneic HSCT recipient or a stem cell or donor lymphocyte infusion donor (not recorded which). It is not recorded whose cells these are; they may come from a transplant donor. The CDR3 runs from the conserved cysteine through the conserved F or W. Each record gives: V gene, clone size, D gene, J gene, CDR3 protein, CDR3 DNA. D genes are given only for firm matches. Clone size, where shown, is once, few, many, or a class for clones that have expanded.

V: TRBV20-1; size: .; D: .; J: TRBJ2-1; CDR3: CSAPPGHVYNEQFF; DNA: TGCAGTGCCCCTCCGGGACACGTATACAATGAGCAGTTCTTC
V: TRBV30; size: .; D: TRBD2; J: TRBJ2-1; CDR3: CAWSVRRGGYNEQFF; DNA: TGTGCCTGGAGTGTCCGCCGGGGGGGCTACAATGAGCAGTTCTTC
V: TRBV24-1; size: .; D: .; J: TRBJ1-1; CDR3: CATSDSAEAFF; DNA: TGTGCCACCAGTGATTCGGCTGAAGCTTTCTTT
V: TRBV5-1; size: .; D: TRBD2; J: TRBJ2-1; CDR3: CASSLAVIGLASSSYNEQFF; DNA: TGCGCCAGCAGCTTGGCCGTAATCGGACTAGCGAGCAGCTCCTACAATGAGCAGTTCTTC
V: TRBV5-1; size: many; D: TRBD1; J: TRBJ1-5; CDR3: CASSPDRASNQPQHF; DNA: TGCGCCAGCAGCCCAGACAGGGCCTCCAATCAGCCCCAGCATTTT
V: TRBV12-3/TRBV12-4; size: few; D: TRBD2; J: TRBJ2-1; CDR3: CASRAWTSGLDNEQFF; DNA: TGTGCCAGCAGGGCTTGGACTAGCGGCTTAGACAATGAGCAGTTCTTC
V: TRBV6-1; size: .; D: .; J: TRBJ1-4; CDR3: CASADRVATNEKLFF; DNA: TGTGCCAGCGCAGACCGGGTTGCAACTAATGAAAAACTGTTTTTT
V: TRBV20-1; size: few; D: .; J: TRBJ1-1; CDR3: CSALKMNTEAFF; DNA: TGCAGTGCTCTGAAAATGAACACTGAAGCTTTCTTT
V: TRBV4-1; size: .; D: TRBD1; J: TRBJ1-4; CDR3: CASSQGAGTGPEKLFF; DNA: TGCGCCAGCAGCCAAGGCGCCGGGACAGGGCCTGAAAAACTGTTTTTT
V: TRBV5-6; size: few; D: .; J: TRBJ1-1; CDR3: CASSLIRRASNTEAFF; DNA: TGTGCCAGCAGCTTGATTCGTAGGGCGTCGAACACTGAAGCTTTCTTT
V: TRBV6-2/TRBV6-3; size: .; D: TRBD2; J: TRBJ2-7; CDR3: CASSYSTSGRTYEQYF; DNA: TGTGCCAGCAGTTACTCGACTAGCGGGCGGACCTACGAGCAGTACTTC
V: TRBV6-5; size: .; D: TRBD2; J: TRBJ2-7; CDR3: CASSYSMAAGGEQYF; DNA: TGTGCCAGCAGTTACTCGATGGCGGCGGGGGGCGAGCAGTACTTC
V: TRBV15; size: few; D: .; J: TRBJ2-7; CDR3: CATSKTNSYEQYF; DNA: TGTGCCACCAGCAAGACAAACTCCTACGAGCAGTACTTC
V: TRBV19; size: .; D: .; J: TRBJ1-1; CDR3: CASSIGRALGGTEAFF; DNA: TGTGCCAGTAGTATAGGGCGGGCTTTAGGCGGCACTGAAGCTTTCTTT
V: TRBV30; size: .; D: .; J: TRBJ1-2; CDR3: CAWRPPGQATYGYTF; DNA: TGTGCCTGGAGGCCGCCAGGGCAGGCAACCTATGGCTACACCTTC
V: TRBV28; size: .; D: .; J: TRBJ1-2; CDR3: CASSLRGFYYGYTF; DNA: TGTGCCAGCAGTTTAAGGGGTTTTTACTATGGCTACACCTTC
V: TRBV29-1; size: few; D: TRBD1; J: TRBJ2-2; CDR3: CSGGDRVNTGELFF; DNA: TGCAGCGGGGGGGACAGGGTGAACACCGGGGAGCTGTTTTTT
V: TRBV29-1; size: .; D: .; J: TRBJ2-7; CDR3: CSVEGDAYEQYF; DNA: TGCAGCGTTGAGGGGGACGCCTACGAGCAGTACTTC
V: TRBV19; size: few; D: .; J: TRBJ1-5; CDR3: CASRRTAGNQPQHF; DNA: TGTGCCAGTCGGCGGACAGCCGGCAATCAGCCCCAGCATTTT
V: TRBV7-2; size: .; D: TRBD1; J: TRBJ2-5; CDR3: CASSTRQGGTQETQYF; DNA: TGTGCCAGCAGCACTCGACAGGGGGGGACACAAGAGACCCAGTACTTC
V: TRBV30; size: few; D: .; J: TRBJ1-4; CDR3: CAWSSARANEKLFF; DNA: TGTGCCTGGAGTTCGGCCAGGGCTAATGAAAAACTGTTTTTT
V: TRBV10-3; size: .; D: .; J: TRBJ1-5; CDR3: CAISEAHSNQPQHF; DNA: TGTGCCATCAGTGAGGCACATAGCAATCAGCCCCAGCATTTT
V: TRBV20-1; size: .; D: TRBD1; J: TRBJ2-3; CDR3: CSASDRGRSDTQYF; DNA: TGCAGTGCTTCGGACAGGGGGCGGTCGGATACGCAGTATTTT
V: TRBV4-1; size: .; D: .; J: TRBJ2-3; CDR3: CASSQDGSRGDTQYF; DNA: TGCGCCAGCAGCCAAGATGGGTCCAGGGGAGATACGCAGTATTTT
V: TRBV7-2; size: .; D: .; J: TRBJ2-5; CDR3: CASSLVRGTQETQYF; DNA: TGTGCCAGCAGCTTAGTCAGGGGAACACAAGAGACCCAGTACTTC
V: TRBV19; size: .; D: .; J: TRBJ1-2; CDR3: CASSIVARGNYGYTF; DNA: TGTGCCAGTAGTATAGTAGCCAGGGGCAACTATGGCTACACCTTC
V: TRBV4-1; size: .; D: .; J: TRBJ1-1; CDR3: CASSQVNYITEAFF; DNA: TGCGCCAGCAGCCAAGTTAACTACATCACTGAAGCTTTCTTT
V: TRBV10-3; size: few; D: TRBD1; J: TRBJ2-1; CDR3: CAISATAQGVDNEQFF; DNA: TGTGCCATCAGTGCAACAGCCCAGGGGGTTGACAATGAGCAGTTCTTC
V: TRBV30; size: .; D: .; J: TRBJ2-7; CDR3: CAWSYSSPRGGYEQYF; DNA: TGTGCCTGGAGTTATTCCTCGCCAAGAGGAGGCTACGAGCAGTACTTC
V: TRBV11-2; size: .; D: .; J: TRBJ2-3; CDR3: CASSFPSTGSTDTQYF; DNA: TGTGCCAGCAGCTTCCCTAGTACCGGTAGCACAGATACGCAGTATTTT
V: TRBV10-3; size: few; D: TRBD2; J: TRBJ2-1; CDR3: CAISESTGLARYNEQFF; DNA: TGTGCCATCAGTGAGTCGACGGGACTAGCCCGCTACAATGAGCAGTTCTTC
V: TRBV12-5; size: .; D: .; J: TRBJ2-3; CDR3: CASDPGTASTDTQYF; DNA: TGTGCTAGTGATCCCGGGACCGCAAGCACAGATACGCAGTATTTT
V: TRBV6-5; size: few; D: .; J: TRBJ1-1; CDR3: CASSYSSVPTEAFF; DNA: TGTGCCAGCAGTTACTCGTCAGTTCCCACTGAAGCTTTCTTT
V: TRBV5-6; size: .; D: .; J: TRBJ2-7; CDR3: CASLLRGFLYEQYF; DNA: TGTGCCAGCTTACTCCGGGGATTCCTCTACGAGCAGTACTTC
V: TRBV29-1; size: .; D: .; J: TRBJ1-1; CDR3: CSVWTQGAFF; DNA: TGCAGCGTCTGGACCCAGGGGGCTTTCTTT
V: TRBV5-1; size: few; D: .; J: TRBJ2-1; CDR3: CASSLTSKAYEQFF; DNA: TGCGCCAGCAGCTTGACTAGCAAGGCATATGAGCAGTTCTTC
V: TRBV12-3/TRBV12-4; size: .; D: .; J: TRBJ1-1; CDR3: CASSFRTNTEAFF; DNA: TGTGCCAGCAGTTTTAGGACAAACACTGAAGCTTTCTTT
V: TRBV7-9; size: .; D: .; J: TRBJ1-3; CDR3: CASSPSGEGDGNTIYF; DNA: TGTGCCAGCAGCCCCTCAGGAGAGGGCGACGGAAACACCATATATTTT